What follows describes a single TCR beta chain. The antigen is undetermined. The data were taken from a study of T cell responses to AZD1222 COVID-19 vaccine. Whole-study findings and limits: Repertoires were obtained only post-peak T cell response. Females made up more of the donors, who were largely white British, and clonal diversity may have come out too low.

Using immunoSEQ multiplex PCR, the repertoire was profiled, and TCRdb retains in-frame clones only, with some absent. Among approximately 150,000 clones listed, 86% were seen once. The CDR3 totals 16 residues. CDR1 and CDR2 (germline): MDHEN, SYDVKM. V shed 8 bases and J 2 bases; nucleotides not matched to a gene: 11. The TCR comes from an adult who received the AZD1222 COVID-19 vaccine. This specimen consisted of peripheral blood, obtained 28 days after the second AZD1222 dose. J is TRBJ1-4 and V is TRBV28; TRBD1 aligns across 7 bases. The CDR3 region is CASGRQGESTNEKLFF. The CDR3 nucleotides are TGTGCCAGCGGGCGGCAGGGGGAGTCGACTAATGAAAAACTGTTTTTT. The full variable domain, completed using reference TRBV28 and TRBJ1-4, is DVKVTQSSRYLVKRTGEKVFLECVQDMDHENMFWYRQDPGLGLRLIYFSYDVKMKEKGDIPEGYSVSREKKERFSLILESASTNQTSMYLCASGRQGESTNEKLFFGSGTQLSVL.